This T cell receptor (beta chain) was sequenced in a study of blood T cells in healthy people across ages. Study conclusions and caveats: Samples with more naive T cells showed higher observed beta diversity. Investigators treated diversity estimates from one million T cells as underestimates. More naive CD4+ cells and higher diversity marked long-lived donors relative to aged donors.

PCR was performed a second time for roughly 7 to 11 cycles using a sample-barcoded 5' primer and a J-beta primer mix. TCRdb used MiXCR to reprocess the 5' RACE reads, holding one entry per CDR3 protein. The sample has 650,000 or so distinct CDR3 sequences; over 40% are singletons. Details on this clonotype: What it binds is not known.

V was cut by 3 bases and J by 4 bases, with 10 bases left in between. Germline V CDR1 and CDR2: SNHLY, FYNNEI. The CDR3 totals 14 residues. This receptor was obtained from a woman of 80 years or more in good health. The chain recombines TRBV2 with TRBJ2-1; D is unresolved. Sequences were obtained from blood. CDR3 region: CASSDGVAYNEQFF. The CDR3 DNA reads TGTGCCAGCAGTGATGGGGTAGCTTACAATGAGCAGTTCTTC.